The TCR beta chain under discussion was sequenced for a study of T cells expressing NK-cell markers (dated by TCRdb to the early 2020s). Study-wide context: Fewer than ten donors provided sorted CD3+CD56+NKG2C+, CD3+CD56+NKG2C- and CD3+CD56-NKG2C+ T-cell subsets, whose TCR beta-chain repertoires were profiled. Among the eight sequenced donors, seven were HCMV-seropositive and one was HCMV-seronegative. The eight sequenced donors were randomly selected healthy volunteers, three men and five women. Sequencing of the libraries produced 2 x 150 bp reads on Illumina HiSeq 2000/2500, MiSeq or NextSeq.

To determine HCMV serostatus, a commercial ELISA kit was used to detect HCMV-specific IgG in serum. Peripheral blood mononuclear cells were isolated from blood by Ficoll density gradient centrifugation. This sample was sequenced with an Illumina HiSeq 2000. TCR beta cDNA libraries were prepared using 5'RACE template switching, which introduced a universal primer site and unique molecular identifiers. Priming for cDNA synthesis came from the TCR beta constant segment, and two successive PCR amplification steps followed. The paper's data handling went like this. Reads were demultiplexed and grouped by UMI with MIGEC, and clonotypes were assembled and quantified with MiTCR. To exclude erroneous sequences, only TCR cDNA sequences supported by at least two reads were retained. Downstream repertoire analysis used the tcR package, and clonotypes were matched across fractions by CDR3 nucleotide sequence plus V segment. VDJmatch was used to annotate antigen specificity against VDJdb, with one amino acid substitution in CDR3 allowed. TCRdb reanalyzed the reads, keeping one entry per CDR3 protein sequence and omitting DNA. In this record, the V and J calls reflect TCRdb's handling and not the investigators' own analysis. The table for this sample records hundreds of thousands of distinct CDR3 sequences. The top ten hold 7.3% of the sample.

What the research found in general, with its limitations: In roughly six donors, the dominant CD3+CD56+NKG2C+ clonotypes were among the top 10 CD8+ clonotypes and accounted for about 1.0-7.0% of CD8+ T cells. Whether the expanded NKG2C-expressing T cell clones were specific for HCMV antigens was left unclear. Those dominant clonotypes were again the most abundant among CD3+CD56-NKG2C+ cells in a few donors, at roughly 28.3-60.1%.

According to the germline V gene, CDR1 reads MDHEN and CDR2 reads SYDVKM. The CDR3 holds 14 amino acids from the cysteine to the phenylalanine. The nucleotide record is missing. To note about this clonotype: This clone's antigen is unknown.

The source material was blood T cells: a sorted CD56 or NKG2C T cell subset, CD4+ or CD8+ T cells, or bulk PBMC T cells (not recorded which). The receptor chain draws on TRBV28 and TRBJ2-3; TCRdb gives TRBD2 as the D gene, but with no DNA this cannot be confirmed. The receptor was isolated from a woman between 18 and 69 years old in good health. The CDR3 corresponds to CASSFGRAGDTQYF.